A single sample gave rise to the 15 T cell receptor beta chains below, sequenced in a study of beta chain features in type 1 diabetes. The sequenced template was cDNA made from the entire isolated RNA. The data were produced by immunoSEQ multiplex PCR, yet TCRdb's version contains in-frame clones alone and is incomplete. The sample gives 250,000 to 350,000 clones, about 15% of which show up once; over 5% is in the top ten. The sequenced material came from central memory CD4+ T cells from blood. The receptors were gathered from a man aged 30 to 39 in good health.

This clone was counted at least ten times. The rearrangement uses TRBV5-6 and TRBJ2-6; a possible D gene is TRBD1 (5 bases). The CDR3 loop spans 16 amino acids. Germline values: CDR1 SGHDT, CDR2 YYEEEE. The germline V and J ends were trimmed by 4 bases and 0 bases, with 11 bases remaining between them. The CDR3 coding sequence is TGTGCCAGCAGCCTACCAGGGTCCTCTGGGGCCAACGTCCTGACTTTC. Protein: CASSLPGSSGANVLTF.

This clone occurred many times. The chain couples TRBV7-2 to TRBJ1-1; D is unresolved. The CDR3 sequence is 14 residues long. Looked up from germline, CDR1 is SGHTA and CDR2 is FQGNSA. V dropped 4 bases and J dropped 5 bases, with 14 bases sitting between them. The CDR3 DNA reads TGTGCCAGCAGCTCTCAGACCGCCCTGACTGAAGCTTTCTTT. Its protein is CASSSQTALTEAFF. Together with reference TRBV7-2 and TRBJ1-1, the CDR3 gives the full variable domain: GAGVSQSPSNKVTEKGKDVELRCDPISGHTALYWYRQSLGQGLEFLIYFQGNSAPDKSGLPSDRFSAERTGGSVSTLTIQRTQQEDSAVYLCASSSQTALTEAFFGQGTRLTVV.

The rearrangement joins TRBV11-3 to TRBJ2-7; TRBD2 might be the D (5 bases). Germline lookup yields CDR1 SGHNT and CDR2 YENEEA. The CDR3 extends over 13 amino acids. Trimming pared 2 bases from V and 6 bases from J, leaving 11 bases between. The CDR3 region is CASSLYVEGEQYV. CDR3 nucleotides: TGTGCCAGCAGCTTATACGTAGAGGGCGAGCAGTACGTC.

The rearrangement joins TRBV18 to TRBJ2-5, with D unresolved. The CDR3 covers 12 residues. CDR1 KGHSH and CDR2 LQKENI come from the germline V gene. V was shortened by 2 bases and J by 3 bases, with 4 bases between the two germline ends. CDR3 sequence reads: CASSPDKETQYF. CDR3 nucleotides: TGTGCCAGCTCACCAGATAAAGAGACCCAGTACTTC. Full variable domain (outside the CDR3, taken from reference TRBV18 and TRBJ2-5): NAGVMQNPRHLVRRRGQEARLRCSPMKGHSHVYWYRQLPEEGLKFMVYLQKENIIDESGMPKERFSAEFPKEGPSILRIQQVVRGDSAAYFCASSPDKETQYFGPGTRLLVL.

The chain links TRBV5-4 to TRBJ2-5; D not resolved. This CDR3 region has 15 residues. V gave up 4 bases and J gave up 2 bases, with 15 bases separating them. CDR1 and CDR2 (germline): SGHNT, YYREEE (reference sequence). The CDR3 sequence: CASSPLHREQETQYF. As DNA, the CDR3 is TGTGCCAGCAGCCCCCTCCACCGAGAGCAAGAGACCCAGTACTTC.

This clone occurred a few times. The rearrangement joins TRBV7-2 to TRBJ1-2, with TRBD1 as a possible D gene (6 bases). V dropped 7 bases and J dropped 5 bases, with 17 bases sitting between them. CDR3 length: 14 residues. CDR1 is SGHTA, CDR2 FQGNSA, per germline. The DNA of the CDR3 is TGTGCCAGCACCCAGGCAGGGGCTAGTTATGGCTACACCTTC. It translates to CASTQAGASYGYTF. Full variable domain (rest looked up from reference TRBV7-2 and TRBJ1-2): GAGVSQSPSNKVTEKGKDVELRCDPISGHTALYWYRQSLGQGLEFLIYFQGNSAPDKSGLPSDRFSAERTGGSVSTLTIQRTQQEDSAVYLCASTQAGASYGYTFGSGTRLTVV.

This clone has just a few counts. The V gene is TRBV6-5, the J gene TRBJ2-3; 7 bases map to TRBD2. Germline V lookup: CDR1 MNHEY, CDR2 SVGAGI. This CDR3 has 14 amino acids. V was clipped by 6 bases and J by 0 bases; unmatched bases: 3. CDR3 nucleotide sequence: TGTGCCAGCAGGCTAGCGGTTAGCACAGATACGCAGTATTTT. This gives the protein CASRLAVSTDTQYF.

This clone has more than one count but fewer than ten. This chain joins TRBV5-6 and TRBJ2-5, with 9 bases identical to TRBD1. The DNA matches TRBJ2-7 better at its end, which makes the J call doubtful. Germline V gives CDR1 SGHDT, CDR2 YYEEEE. The length of the CDR3 is 13 residues. The CDR3 sequence: CASSLDRGYEQYF. The CDR3 bases are TGTGCCAGCAGCCTGGACAGGGGCTACGAGCAGTACTTC.

In its sample, this clone was seen a few times. The gene calls are TRBV7-6 and TRBJ2-5, with D unresolved. Trimming took off 0 bases at V and 5 bases at J, with 7 bases between the two ends. Looked up from germline, CDR1 is SGHVS and CDR2 is FNYEAQ. This CDR3 has 13 residues. DNA of the CDR3: TGTGCCAGCAGCTTAGCGCTGAAGGAGACCCAGTACTTC. This gives the protein CASSLALKETQYF.

V is TRBV19 and J is TRBJ1-1; tentative D call: TRBD1 (5 bases). This CDR3 is 13 amino acids long. Germline V lookup: CDR1 LNHDA, CDR2 SQIVND (reference sequence). V was pared by 8 bases and J by 5 bases, with 15 bases between. The CDR3 loop is CASGDNRQTEAFF. CDR3 sequence (DNA): TGTGCCAGTGGTGACAATCGACAGACTGAAGCTTTCTTT.

This clone turned up a few times. This chain links TRBV29-1 with TRBJ2-5; maybe TRBD2 (6 bases). Germline V gene sequence: CDR1 SQVTM, CDR2 ANQGSEA. The CDR3 runs 16 residues. V shed 0 bases and J shed 5 bases, with 19 bases lying between them. This chain's CDR3 is CSVEDLSEWEEETQYF. The CDR3 nucleotides are TGCAGCGTTGAAGATCTTTCCGAGTGGGAGGAGGAGACCCAGTACTTC.

This clone has a handful of counts. The V call is TRBV4-3, the J call TRBJ1-2, with 7 bases matching TRBD1. The CDR3 contains 15 residues. Unmatched junction bases numbered 9, after V lost 3 bases and J lost 5 bases. Germline values: CDR1 LGHNA, CDR2 YSLEER. The CDR3 is CASSQRGQGSYGYTF. The CDR3 DNA reads TGCGCCAGCAGCCAGAGGGGGCAGGGTAGTTATGGCTACACCTTC.

Only a few counts were recorded for this clone. Sequence at one end of the junction differs from germline and may be a read error. This chain connects TRBV30 to TRBJ2-2; 13 bases line up with TRBD2. The V gene's germline CDR1 is GTSNPN and CDR2 SVGIG (reference sequence). The CDR3 extends over 17 amino acids. The CDR3 region is CARSTGTSGMGTGELFF. The CDR3 region has the DNA TGTGCCCGGAGCACCGGGACTAGCGGGATGGGCACCGGGGAGCTGTTTTTT.

This chain joins TRBV7-2 and TRBJ2-1; 9 bases are shared with TRBD2. Trimming took 6 bases from V and 8 from J; bases not matched to a gene: 17. CDR1 is SGHTA and CDR2 is FQGNSA in the germline V gene. This CDR3 is 17 amino acids long. CDR3 nucleotides: TGTGCCAGCAGACCTACCCGTTGGGCGGGAGGGCTGGATGAGCAGTTCTTC. This gives the protein CASRPTRWAGGLDEQFF.

This clone was seen only a few times. The chain employs TRBV7-2 and TRBJ2-1; D is possibly TRBD2 (5 bases). There are 16 residues in the CDR3. Trimming cost V 5 bases and J 2 bases, with 16 bases left between them. Germline V CDR1 and CDR2: SGHTA, FQGNSA. The CDR3 protein is CASSQRLTTPYNEQFF. The DNA for the CDR3 is TGTGCCAGCAGCCAACGACTAACCACGCCCTACAATGAGCAGTTCTTC. The full variable domain, in which reference TRBV7-2 and TRBJ2-1 provide the parts outside the CDR3, is GAGVSQSPSNKVTEKGKDVELRCDPISGHTALYWYRQSLGQGLEFLIYFQGNSAPDKSGLPSDRFSAERTGGSVSTLTIQRTQQEDSAVYLCASSQRLTTPYNEQFFGPGTRLTVL.